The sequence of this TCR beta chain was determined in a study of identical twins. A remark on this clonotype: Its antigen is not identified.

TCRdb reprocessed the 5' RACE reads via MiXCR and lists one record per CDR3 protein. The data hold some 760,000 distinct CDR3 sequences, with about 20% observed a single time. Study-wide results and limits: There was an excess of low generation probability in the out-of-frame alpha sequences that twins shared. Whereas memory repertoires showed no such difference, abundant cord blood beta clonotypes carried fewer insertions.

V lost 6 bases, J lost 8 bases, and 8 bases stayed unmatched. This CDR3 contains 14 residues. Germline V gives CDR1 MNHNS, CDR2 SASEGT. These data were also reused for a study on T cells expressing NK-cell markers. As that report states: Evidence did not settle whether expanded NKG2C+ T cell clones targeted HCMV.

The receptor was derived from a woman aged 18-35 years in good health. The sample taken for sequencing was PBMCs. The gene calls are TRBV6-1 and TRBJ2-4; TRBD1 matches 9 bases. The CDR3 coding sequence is TGTGCCAGCAGCCTGTCTAGGACAGGGGACATTCAGTACTTC. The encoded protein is CASSLSRTGDIQYF.